These 5 T cell receptor beta chains originate from one sample sequenced in a study of T cell repertoires in cytomegalovirus infection. Each CDR3 protein is one row after TCRdb ran MiXCR on the reads. The repertoire holds 44,000 or so distinct CDR3 sequences, with under 25% as singletons. No antigens are known for them. The source was CD8+ T cells from cultured PBMCs, collected from culture after CMV antigen stimulation. Receptors were obtained from a human donor in good health (CMV status not recorded). Some clones in this sample may be carry-over from other donors' samples.

This chain joins TRBV27 and TRBJ2-5; D unclear. Germline V gene sequence: CDR1 MNHEY, CDR2 SMNVEV (reference sequence). The ends were cut back, 4 bases at V and 1 base at J, with 10 bases in the middle. The CDR3 totals 14 residues. The CDR3: CASSSRAFQETQYF. CDR3 DNA: TGTGCCAGCAGTTCCCGGGCCTTCCAAGAGACCCAGTACTTC.

This clonotype showed up just a few times. The chain carries TRBV7-3 and TRBJ2-2; no definite D call. CDR1 and CDR2 from the germline V gene are SGHTA and FQGTGA. V gave up 4 bases and J gave up 0 bases, with 3 bases separating them. The CDR3 sequence is 13 residues long. This chain's CDR3 is CASSWANTGELFF. The DNA for the CDR3 is TGTGCCAGCAGCTGGGCGAACACCGGGGAGCTGTTTTTT.

In DNA form, the CDR3 reads TGTGCCAGCAGTTTTTCCCGACTAGCGGGGGGGCCCGACGAGCAGTACTTC. It codes for CASSFSRLAGGPDEQYF. The V and J genes are TRBV12-3 or TRBV12-4 and TRBJ2-7; 14 bases agree with TRBD2. The trim removed 3 bases at V and 5 bases at J, leaving 9 bases unmatched. This CDR3 is 17 amino acids long.

The gene calls are TRBV7-6 and TRBJ1-4; D not resolved. The CDR3 totals 14 residues. Germline CDR1 is SGHVS and CDR2 is FNYEAQ. Trimming removed 6 bases at V and 8 bases at J, with 16 bases between. CDR3 sequence: CASSFDKGWEKLFF. The CDR3 DNA reads as TGTGCCAGCAGTTTCGATAAGGGCTGGGAAAAACTGTTTTTT.

This clonotype turned up a few times. The chain carries TRBV19 and TRBJ2-1, with TRBD2 identical over 9 bases. Unmatched junction bases numbered 8, after V lost 5 bases and J lost 3 bases. Germline CDR1 LNHDA, CDR2 SQIVND (reference sequence). The CDR3 has 16 residues. CDR3: CASSSGLAPDYNEQFF. The CDR3 DNA sequence: TGTGCCAGTAGTTCAGGACTAGCGCCCGACTACAATGAGCAGTTCTTC.